Shown below are 29 T cell receptor beta chains from a single sample sequenced in a study of OX40 agonist ivuxolimab in advanced cancers. Repertoires were generated with immunoSEQ multiplex PCR, while TCRdb's copy carries only in-frame clones and drops some. Here the sample spans tens of thousands of clones, roughly 90% being singletons. The sample consisted of CD4+ or CD8+ T cells sorted from blood, taken in a trial of the OX40 agonist ivuxolimab. Every receptor here comes from an adult with an advanced solid tumor such as melanoma, head and neck, liver or kidney cancer.

V gene TRBV6-5 combines with J gene TRBJ2-5, with a weak D call TRBD1 (5 bases). The V end lost 6 bases, the J end lost 5 bases, and 13 bases lay between the germline ends. Germline-derived CDR1 and CDR2 are MNHEY and SVGAGI. The CDR3 has 13 amino acids. In DNA form, the CDR3 reads TGTGCCAGCAGCGACAGCTTTGGGGAGACCCAGTACTTC. Translating gives CASSDSFGETQYF.

The rearrangement links TRBV7-2 to TRBJ2-1; 11 nucleotides match TRBD2. V was pared by 3 bases and J by 8 bases, with 9 bases of the junction left unmatched. CDR1 and CDR2 from the germline V gene are SGHTA and FQGNSA. The CDR3 extends over 16 amino acids. CDR3: CASSFLVLAGEDEQFF. CDR3 DNA sequence: TGTGCCAGCAGCTTTTTGGTACTAGCGGGAGAGGATGAGCAGTTCTTC.

The chain carries TRBV27 and TRBJ2-1; D unclear. Germline lookup yields CDR1 MNHEY and CDR2 SMNVEV (reference sequence). The CDR3 contains 14 residues. Trimming pared 8 bases from V and 4 bases from J, leaving 15 bases between. CDR3 in DNA: TGTGCCAGCGCATCAAGGGTTACGTACAATGAGCAGTTCTTC. Its translation is CASASRVTYNEQFF.

This rearrangement joins TRBV7-9 to TRBJ2-2, with TRBD2 as a possible D gene (6 bases). Germline V gene sequence: CDR1 SEHNR, CDR2 FQNEAQ (reference sequence). The CDR3 consists of 14 residues. The V gene lost 2 bases and the J gene lost 3 bases, with 7 bases spanning the gap. CDR3 DNA sequence: TGTGCCAGCAGCTTATGGGGGGACACCGGGGAGCTGTTTTTT. As protein: CASSLWGDTGELFF.

This clone was seen just once. V gene TRBV6-5 combines with J gene TRBJ1-1; D is possibly TRBD1 (5 bases). The CDR3 has 16 amino acids. Germline CDR1 is MNHEY and CDR2 is SVGAGI. V shed 0 bases and J shed 0 bases, with 11 bases lying between them. The CDR3 coding sequence is TGTGCCAGCAGTTACTCATATCCAGGGATGAACACTGAAGCTTTCTTT. Protein: CASSYSYPGMNTEAFF.

The chain has TRBV6-5 and TRBJ1-1, with TRBD1 identical over 7 bases. The CDR3 has 15 amino acids. The J segment lost 1 base and the V segment lost 7 bases, leaving 9 bases of the junction unmatched. CDR1 is MNHEY and CDR2 is SVGAGI in the germline V gene. The CDR3 DNA follows: TGTGCCAGCATCGGGTACAGGGGCTCGAACACTGAAGCTTTCTTT. This sequence encodes CASIGYRGSNTEAFF.

The J gene is TRBJ2-3, the V gene TRBV4-2, with a tentative D call TRBD1 (5 bases). Trimming removed 4 bases at V and 2 bases at J, with 13 bases between. CDR3 length equals 15 residues. Germline CDR1 and CDR2: LGHNA and YNFKEQ. The CDR3 bases are TGTGCCAGCAGCCTTGACAGCCTATCCACAGATACGCAGTATTTT. This codes for CASSLDSLSTDTQYF.

The V gene is TRBV28, the J gene TRBJ2-2; TRBD1 might be the D (6 bases). The V end was cut by 1 base, the J end by 4 bases, with 16 bases between. Germline-derived CDR1 and CDR2 are MDHEN and SYDVKM. The CDR3 length is 17 residues. As DNA, the CDR3 is TGTGCCAGCAGTTTATTGGCAGGGGCGGTGATCACCGGGGAGCTGTTTTTT. Its protein product is CASSLLAGAVITGELFF. The full variable domain, rest sourced from reference TRBV28 and TRBJ2-2, is DVKVTQSSRYLVKRTGEKVFLECVQDMDHENMFWYRQDPGLGLRLIYFSYDVKMKEKGDIPEGYSVSREKKERFSLILESASTNQTSMYLCASSLLAGAVITGELFFGEGSRLTVL.

The chain links TRBV27 to TRBJ2-5, with 7 bases fitting TRBD1. There are 15 residues in the CDR3. The germline gives CDR1 MNHEY, CDR2 SMNVEV (reference sequence). V was clipped by 5 bases and J by 4 bases; unmatched bases: 10. CDR3 DNA sequence: TGTGCCAGCAGTCCCAAGACAGGGTATTTAGAGACCCAGTACTTC. The encoded protein is CASSPKTGYLETQYF.

This chain uses TRBV7-9 with TRBJ2-7; TRBD1 is a possible D gene (5 bases). This CDR3 region has 13 residues. Germline CDR1 reads SEHNR; CDR2 reads FQNEAQ (reference sequence). Trimming shortened V by 2 bases and J by 3 bases, and 8 bases separated the two germline ends. The CDR3 DNA sequence: TGTGCCAGCAGCTTATGGGGCGGCTACGAGCAGTACTTC. Amino acid sequence: CASSLWGGYEQYF.

This rearrangement joins TRBV5-1 to TRBJ2-7; D gene uncertain. CDR1 and CDR2 from the germline V gene are SGHRS and YFSETQ. The CDR3 covers 14 residues. Trimming took off 0 bases at V and 3 bases at J, with 10 bases between the two ends. The CDR3 DNA reads TGCGCCAGCAGCTTGGGGCTACCACTCTACGAGCAGTACTTC. This codes for CASSLGLPLYEQYF.

This clone appeared a few times. The V gene is TRBV29-1, the J gene TRBJ1-2; D is unclear. V gave up 5 bases and J gave up 7 bases, with 11 bases separating them. The CDR3 is made up of 11 amino acids. The germline V gene has CDR1 SQVTM and CDR2 ANQGSEA. CDR3 sequence reads: CSVREPPGYTF. CDR3 coding DNA: TGCAGCGTTAGAGAGCCGCCTGGCTACACCTTC.

This clone was seen just once. This chain links TRBV28 with TRBJ2-7, with TRBD2 as a possible D gene (7 bases). The CDR3 length is 14 residues. V was pared by 6 bases and J by 2 bases, with 14 bases between. Germline V gene lookup returns CDR1 MDHEN and CDR2 SYDVKM. CDR3 DNA sequence: TGTGCCAGCAGGGGGGGGGCGGAACCCTACGAGCAGTACTTC. Translated, it gives CASRGGAEPYEQYF.

V gene TRBV7-6 combines with J gene TRBJ2-5; no clear D. V shed 5 bases and J shed 1 base, with 8 bases lying between them. The length of the CDR3 is 13 residues. The germline V gene encodes CDR1 SGHVS and CDR2 FNYEAQ. CDR3 loop: CASSPGTQETQYF. The DNA for the CDR3 is TGTGCCAGCAGCCCCGGTACCCAAGAGACCCAGTACTTC.

This clone was found once. The rearrangement links TRBV28 to TRBJ1-2; maybe TRBD1 (6 bases). V was shortened by 2 bases and J by 5 bases, with 12 bases between the two germline ends. The germline V gene encodes CDR1 MDHEN and CDR2 SYDVKM. The CDR3 extends over 14 amino acids. The CDR3 nucleotides are TGTGCCAGCAGTTTACAGGGGCCGCGTTATGGCTACACCTTC. Its translation: CASSLQGPRYGYTF.

The chain joins TRBV4-2 to TRBJ2-3; D remains ambiguous. CDR3 length: 15 residues. V dropped 4 bases and J dropped 5 bases, with 16 bases sitting between them. Germline assignment: CDR1 LGHNA and CDR2 YNFKEQ. The CDR3 sequence is CASSRSNPTLDTQYF. CDR3 nucleotide sequence: TGTGCCAGCAGCCGGTCAAACCCGACCCTAGATACGCAGTATTTT.

The chain recombines TRBV5-1 with TRBJ1-1; 9 bases match TRBD1. The CDR3 consists of 14 residues. CDR1 and CDR2 (germline): SGHRS, YFSETQ. V lost 0 bases to trimming and J lost 7 bases; unmatched junction nucleotides: 4. This CDR3 reads CASSLDTGQGEAFF. For the CDR3, the DNA is TGCGCCAGCAGCTTGGATACGGGACAGGGTGAAGCTTTCTTT.

V and J are TRBV7-9 and TRBJ2-1, with D tentatively TRBD1 (6 bases). This CDR3 has 15 residues. V was clipped by 4 bases and J by 3 bases, with 13 bases between them. Germline loops: CDR1 SEHNR, CDR2 FQNEAQ (reference sequence). CDR3 protein: CASSSPGTRYNEQFF. The CDR3 bases are TGTGCCAGCAGCTCACCCGGGACACGCTACAATGAGCAGTTCTTC.

The V and J genes are TRBV19 and TRBJ2-5; TRBD2 matches at 10 bases. CDR1 and CDR2 (germline): LNHDA, SQIVND (reference sequence). The CDR3 has 20 residues. Germline trimming cut 3 bases from V and 5 bases from J; bases unmatched to any gene: 21. The CDR3 spells CASSISKRAGGRRGEETQYF. Here the CDR3 DNA reads TGTGCCAGTAGTATTAGTAAGCGAGCGGGGGGGCGCAGAGGAGAGGAGACCCAGTACTTC.

The CDR3: CASSLGGQETQYF. The DNA of the CDR3 is TGTGCCAGCAGCTTGGGGGGTCAAGAGACCCAGTACTTC. The chain joins TRBV5-5 to TRBJ2-5, with no clear D. V dropped 0 bases and J dropped 2 bases, with 5 bases sitting between them. Germline CDR1 reads SGHKS; CDR2 reads YYEKEE (reference sequence). The CDR3 runs to 13 residues.

The J gene is TRBJ2-1, the V gene TRBV18; TRBD1 is a possible D gene (6 bases). Germline assignment: CDR1 KGHSH and CDR2 LQKENI. V was pared by 6 bases and J by 2 bases, with 14 bases between. The CDR3 runs 15 residues. The CDR3 DNA reads as TGTGCCAGCTCCCAAAGGGGGACCACCTACAATGAGCAGTTCTTC. This sequence encodes CASSQRGTTYNEQFF.

The chain couples TRBV14 to TRBJ2-7; TRBD2 agrees at 7 bases. The CDR3 runs to 14 residues. Germline lookup yields CDR1 SGHDN and CDR2 FVKESK. J lost 3 bases, V lost 3 bases, and 5 bases had no gene match. The CDR3: CASSQGLRNYEQYF. The CDR3 nucleotides are TGTGCCAGCAGCCAGGGACTACGAAACTACGAGCAGTACTTC.

This chain joins TRBV6-1 and TRBJ1-2; a possible D gene is TRBD1 (6 bases). The CDR3 runs 13 residues. The germline V gene has CDR1 MNHNS and CDR2 SASEGT. Trimming pared 8 bases from V and 5 bases from J, leaving 15 bases between. CDR3 in DNA: TGTGCCAGCGCGGAGACAGGAGATTATGGCTACACCTTC. Residues: CASAETGDYGYTF.

The chain carries TRBV11-2 and TRBJ2-5; D perhaps matches TRBD1 (6 bases). The CDR3 sequence is 16 residues long. Per germline, CDR1 SGHAT and CDR2 FQNNGV. Trimming left V 5 bases short and J 4 bases short, with 20 bases between. The CDR3 region is CASSRNRAPTGETQYF. CDR3 nucleotides: TGTGCCAGCAGCCGGAACAGGGCTCCGACAGGAGAGACCCAGTACTTC.

Concerning this clone itself: One end of the junction varies from germline; a read error may be responsible. This sequence joins TRBV11-2 and TRBJ2-3; 10 bases align to TRBD1. Germline lookup yields CDR1 SGHAT and CDR2 FQNNGV. The CDR3 covers 15 residues. The CDR3 coding sequence is TGTGCCAGCAGCGTAGACAGGGGGCTCGCGGATACGCAGTATTTT. As protein: CASSVDRGLADTQYF.

The J gene is TRBJ1-3, the V gene TRBV12-5, with D uncertain. This CDR3 is built from 16 residues. Germline V CDR1 and CDR2: LGHNT, FRNRAP. V lost 2 bases and J 0 bases, leaving 11 bases between the germline ends. The CDR3 DNA follows: TGTGCTAGTGGTTTGACCCACGACACCTCTGGAAACACCATATATTTT. It codes for CASGLTHDTSGNTIYF.

The rearrangement uses TRBV2 and TRBJ1-5; D is uncertain. The germline V gene encodes CDR1 SNHLY and CDR2 FYNNEI. The CDR3 sequence is 11 residues long. V lost 4 bases, J lost 11 bases, and 9 bases lay in between. This CDR3 reads CASSASWTQHF. The CDR3 DNA is TGTGCCAGCAGTGCTTCTTGGACCCAGCATTTT.

The rearrangement joins TRBV19 to TRBJ2-1; maybe TRBD2 (5 bases). The CDR3 is made up of 16 amino acids. The V gene lost 5 bases and the J gene lost 0 bases, with 14 bases spanning the gap. Germline V lookup: CDR1 LNHDA, CDR2 SQIVND (reference sequence). DNA for the CDR3: TGTGCCAGTAGTTCGGGGTGGTCGTACTCCTACAATGAGCAGTTCTTC. It specifies CASSSGWSYSYNEQFF. Filled out from reference TRBV19 and TRBJ2-1, the complete variable domain reads DGGITQSPKYLFRKEGQNVTLSCEQNLNHDAMYWYRQDPGQGLRLIYYSQIVNDFQKGDIAEGYSVSREKKESFPLTVTSAQKNPTAFYLCASSSGWSYSYNEQFFGPGTRLTVL.

The chain joins TRBV29-1 to TRBJ2-2; D is ambiguous. The V end lost 7 bases, the J end lost 8 bases, and 20 bases lay between the germline ends. The CDR3 runs 14 residues. CDR1 SQVTM and CDR2 ANQGSEA come from the germline V gene. CDR3 nucleotide sequence: TGCAGCGCACGGCCAGGTGGTATCGCAGGGGAGCTGTTTTTT. It encodes CSARPGGIAGELFF.